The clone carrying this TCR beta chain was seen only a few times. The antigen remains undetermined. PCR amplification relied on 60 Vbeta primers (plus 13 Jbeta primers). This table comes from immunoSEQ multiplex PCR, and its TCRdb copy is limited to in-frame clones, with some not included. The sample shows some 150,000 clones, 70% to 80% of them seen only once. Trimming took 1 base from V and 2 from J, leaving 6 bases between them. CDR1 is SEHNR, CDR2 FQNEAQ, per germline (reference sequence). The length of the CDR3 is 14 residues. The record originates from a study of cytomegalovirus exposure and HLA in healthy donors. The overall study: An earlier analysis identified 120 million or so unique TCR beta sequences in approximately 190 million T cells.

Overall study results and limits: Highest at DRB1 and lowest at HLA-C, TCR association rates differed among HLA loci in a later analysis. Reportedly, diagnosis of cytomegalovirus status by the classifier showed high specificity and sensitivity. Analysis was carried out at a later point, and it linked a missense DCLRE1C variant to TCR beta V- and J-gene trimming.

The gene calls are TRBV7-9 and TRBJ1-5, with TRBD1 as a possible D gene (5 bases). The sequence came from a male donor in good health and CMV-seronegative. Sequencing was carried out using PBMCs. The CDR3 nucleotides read TGTGCCAGCAGCTTAGAAGGGGGCAATCAGCCCCAGCATTTT. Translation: CASSLEGGNQPQHF.